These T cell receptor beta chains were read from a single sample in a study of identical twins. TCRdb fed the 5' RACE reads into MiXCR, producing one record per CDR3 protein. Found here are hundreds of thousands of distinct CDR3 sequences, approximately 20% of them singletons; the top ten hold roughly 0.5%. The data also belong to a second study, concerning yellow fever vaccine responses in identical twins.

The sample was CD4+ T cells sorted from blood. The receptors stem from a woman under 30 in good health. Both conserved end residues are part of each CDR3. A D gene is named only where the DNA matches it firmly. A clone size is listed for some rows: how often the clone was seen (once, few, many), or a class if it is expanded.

CDR3 DNA: TGTGCCAGCAGCATCCTCACGGGACTAGCGGGAGGGCTAACGAACACCGGGGAGCTGTTTTTT
CDR3 protein: CASSILTGLAGGLTNTGELFF
clone size: few
J gene: TRBJ2-2
V gene: TRBV11-2
D gene: TRBD2

CDR3 DNA: TGTGCCACCAGCAGATCGACCACTGAAGCTTTCTTT
CDR3 protein: CATSRSTTEAFF
clone size: -
J gene: TRBJ1-1
V gene: TRBV15
D gene: -

CDR3 DNA: TGTGCCGTACAACAGGGGGCAGCGACAAACATTCAGTACTTC
CDR3 protein: CAVQQGAATNIQYF
clone size: -
J gene: TRBJ2-4
V gene: TRBV10-3
D gene: TRBD1

CDR3 DNA: TGTGCCAGCAGCCGGACCCGACTAGCGGGAGTCTTCGGGCAGTACTTC
CDR3 protein: CASSRTRLAGVFGQYF
clone size: -
J gene: TRBJ2-7
V gene: TRBV14
D gene: TRBD2

CDR3 DNA: TGCAGTGCTAGAGCACCGGGGGTAACAGATACGCAGTATTTT
CDR3 protein: CSARAPGVTDTQYF
clone size: few
J gene: TRBJ2-3
V gene: TRBV20-1
D gene: -

CDR3 DNA: TGTGCCAGCAGTTTAGGGGGGTTGACTGAAGCTTTCTTT
CDR3 protein: CASSLGGLTEAFF
clone size: many
J gene: TRBJ1-1
V gene: TRBV12-3/TRBV12-4
D gene: -

CDR3 DNA: TGTGCCACCAACCGACAGGGAAGTCAGCCCCAGCATTTT
CDR3 protein: CATNRQGSQPQHF
clone size: few
J gene: TRBJ1-5
V gene: TRBV28
D gene: TRBD1

CDR3 DNA: TGTGCCAGCAGCTTAGGGGGATTTTCAGATACGCAGTATTTT
CDR3 protein: CASSLGGFSDTQYF
clone size: -
J gene: TRBJ2-3
V gene: TRBV7-2
D gene: -

CDR3 DNA: TGTGCCAGCAGTTGGGGACAGCATGTAGCCAAAAACATTCAGTACTTC
CDR3 protein: CASSWGQHVAKNIQYF
clone size: once
J gene: TRBJ2-4
V gene: TRBV12-3/TRBV12-4
D gene: TRBD1

CDR3 DNA: TGCGCCAGCAGCGAGGGACAAGGCTATGGCTACACCTTC
CDR3 protein: CASSEGQGYGYTF
clone size: -
J gene: TRBJ1-2
V gene: TRBV5-1
D gene: -

CDR3 DNA: TGTGCCACTGGCCCAGGGACAAGCTACGAGCAGTACTTC
CDR3 protein: CATGPGTSYEQYF
clone size: few
J gene: TRBJ2-7
V gene: TRBV10-3
D gene: -

CDR3 DNA: TGCGCCAGCAGTGTTGGGATCACCGGGGAGCTGTTTTTT
CDR3 protein: CASSVGITGELFF
clone size: -
J gene: TRBJ2-2
V gene: TRBV10-1
D gene: -

CDR3 DNA: TGTGCCAGCAGTCGGGACAGTCGGACCCAGTACTTC
CDR3 protein: CASSRDSRTQYF
clone size: few
J gene: TRBJ2-5
V gene: TRBV7-9
D gene: TRBD1

CDR3 DNA: TGTGCCAGCAGCTTAACGTATGAGATTTCCTACGAGCAGTACTTC
CDR3 protein: CASSLTYEISYEQYF
clone size: -
J gene: TRBJ2-7
V gene: TRBV7-2
D gene: -

CDR3 DNA: TGCGCCAGCAGCCCGACAGGGAACCCTTACAATGAGCAGTTCTTC
CDR3 protein: CASSPTGNPYNEQFF
clone size: many
J gene: TRBJ2-1
V gene: TRBV5-1
D gene: TRBD1

CDR3 DNA: TGTGCCAGCAGCCTTAGCGGGAGGTGGAATGAGCAGTTCTTC
CDR3 protein: CASSLSGRWNEQFF
clone size: few
J gene: TRBJ2-1
V gene: TRBV6-1
D gene: TRBD2

CDR3 DNA: TGTGCCAGCAGACTCCAAGCGGGCACAGATACGCAGTATTTT
CDR3 protein: CASRLQAGTDTQYF
clone size: few
J gene: TRBJ2-3
V gene: TRBV6-1
D gene: -

CDR3 DNA: TGTGCCAGCAGCTTAAACCCCGTTTTCGATACTGAAGCTTTCTTT
CDR3 protein: CASSLNPVFDTEAFF
clone size: few
J gene: TRBJ1-1
V gene: TRBV7-2
D gene: -

CDR3 DNA: TGTGCCATCAGTGAGAGGGAGACCAATGAGCAGCTCTTC
CDR3 protein: CAISERETNEQLF
clone size: once
J gene: TRBJ2-1
V gene: TRBV10-3
D gene: -

CDR3 DNA: TGTGCCAGCAGCTTCGATTTCACAGATACGCAGTATTTT
CDR3 protein: CASSFDFTDTQYF
clone size: once
J gene: TRBJ2-3
V gene: TRBV7-9
D gene: -

CDR3 DNA: TGTGCCAGCAGTTACCTGGACAGGGGCCCCGGCTACACCTTC
CDR3 protein: CASSYLDRGPGYTF
clone size: -
J gene: TRBJ1-2
V gene: TRBV6-5
D gene: TRBD1

CDR3 DNA: TGTGCCAGCAGTTCGACAGTAGGCACAGATACGCAGTATTTT
CDR3 protein: CASSSTVGTDTQYF
clone size: -
J gene: TRBJ2-3
V gene: TRBV12-3/TRBV12-4
D gene: -

CDR3 DNA: TGCGCCAGCAGCCAAGATCGCCTAGCGGGGCGGAGCAATGAGCAGTTCTTC
CDR3 protein: CASSQDRLAGRSNEQFF
clone size: -
J gene: TRBJ2-1
V gene: TRBV4-1
D gene: TRBD2

CDR3 DNA: TGTGCCAGCAGACCCGGGAGTACCACCGGGGAGCTGTTTTTT
CDR3 protein: CASRPGSTTGELFF
clone size: few
J gene: TRBJ2-2
V gene: TRBV12-3/TRBV12-4
D gene: -

CDR3 DNA: TGCGCCAGCAGCTTTGCGCCACAGGGGGCCGGGGCTTACGAGCAGTACTTC
CDR3 protein: CASSFAPQGAGAYEQYF
clone size: -
J gene: TRBJ2-7
V gene: TRBV5-1
D gene: TRBD1

CDR3 DNA: TGTGCCAGCAGTTTCCCTAGCGGGGGGAACACCGGGGAGCTGTTTTTT
CDR3 protein: CASSFPSGGNTGELFF
clone size: -
J gene: TRBJ2-2
V gene: TRBV12-3/TRBV12-4
D gene: TRBD2